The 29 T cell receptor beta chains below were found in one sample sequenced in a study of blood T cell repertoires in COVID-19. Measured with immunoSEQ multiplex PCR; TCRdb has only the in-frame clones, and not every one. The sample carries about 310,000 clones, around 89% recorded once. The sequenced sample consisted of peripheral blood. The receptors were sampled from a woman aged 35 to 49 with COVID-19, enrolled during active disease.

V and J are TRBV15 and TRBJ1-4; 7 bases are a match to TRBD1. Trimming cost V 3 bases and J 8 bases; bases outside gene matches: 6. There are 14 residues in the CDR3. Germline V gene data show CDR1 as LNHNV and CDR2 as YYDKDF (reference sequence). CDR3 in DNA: TGTGCCACCAGCAGGACAGGGTTCCGGGAAAAACTGTTTTTT. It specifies CATSRTGFREKLFF.

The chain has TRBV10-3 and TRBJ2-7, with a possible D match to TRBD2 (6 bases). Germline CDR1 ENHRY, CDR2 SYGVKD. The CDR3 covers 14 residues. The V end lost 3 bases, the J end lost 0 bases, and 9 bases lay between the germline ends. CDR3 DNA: TGTGCCATCAGTGAACGGGGGACCTCCTACGAGCAGTACTTC. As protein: CAISERGTSYEQYF.

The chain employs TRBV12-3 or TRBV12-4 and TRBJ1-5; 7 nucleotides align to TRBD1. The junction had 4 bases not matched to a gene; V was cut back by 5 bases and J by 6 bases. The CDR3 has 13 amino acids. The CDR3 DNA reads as TGTGCCAGCAGTGACAGGGTGGGTCAGCCCCAGCATTTT. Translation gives CASSDRVGQPQHF.

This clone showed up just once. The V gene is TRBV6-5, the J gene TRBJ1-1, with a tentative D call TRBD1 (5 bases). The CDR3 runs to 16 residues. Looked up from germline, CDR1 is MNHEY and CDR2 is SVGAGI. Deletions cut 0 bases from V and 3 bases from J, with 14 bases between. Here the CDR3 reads CASSYSRRRGYTEAFF. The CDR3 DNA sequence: TGTGCCAGCAGTTACTCCAGACGGCGGGGGTACACTGAAGCTTTCTTT.

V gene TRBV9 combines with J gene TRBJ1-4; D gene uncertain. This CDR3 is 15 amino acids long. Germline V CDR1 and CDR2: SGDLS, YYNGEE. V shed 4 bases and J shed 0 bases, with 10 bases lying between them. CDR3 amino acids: CASSPRSATNEKLFF. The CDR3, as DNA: TGTGCCAGCAGCCCCCGTTCTGCAACTAATGAAAAACTGTTTTTT.

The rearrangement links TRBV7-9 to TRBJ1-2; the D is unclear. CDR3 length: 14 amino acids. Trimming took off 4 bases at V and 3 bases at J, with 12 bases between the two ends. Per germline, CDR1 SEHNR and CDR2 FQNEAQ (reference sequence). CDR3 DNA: TGTGCCAGCAGCTCCCTAAACTCTGACTATGGCTACACCTTC. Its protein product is CASSSLNSDYGYTF.

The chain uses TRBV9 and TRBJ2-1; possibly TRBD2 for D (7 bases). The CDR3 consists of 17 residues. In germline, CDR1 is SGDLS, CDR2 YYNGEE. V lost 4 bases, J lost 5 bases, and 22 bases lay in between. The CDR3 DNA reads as TGTGCCAGCAGCCCCCGGAGTGGAGGGGGGGGTAACAATGAGCAGTTCTTC. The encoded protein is CASSPRSGGGGNNEQFF.

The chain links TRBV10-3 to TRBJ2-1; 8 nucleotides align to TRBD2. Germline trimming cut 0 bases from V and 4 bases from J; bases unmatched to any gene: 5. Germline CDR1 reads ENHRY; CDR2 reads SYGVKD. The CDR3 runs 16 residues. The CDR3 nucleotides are TGTGCCATCAGTGAGTCTGGAAGCGGGAGTTACAATGAGCAGTTCTTC. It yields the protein CAISESGSGSYNEQFF.

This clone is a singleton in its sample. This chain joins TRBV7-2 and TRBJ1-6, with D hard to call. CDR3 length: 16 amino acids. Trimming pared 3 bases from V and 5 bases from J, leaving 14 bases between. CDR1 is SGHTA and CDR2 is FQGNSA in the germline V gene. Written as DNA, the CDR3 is TGTGCCAGCAGCTTGCGGAGACCCAGCGATAATTCACCCCTCCACTTT. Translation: CASSLRRPSDNSPLHF.

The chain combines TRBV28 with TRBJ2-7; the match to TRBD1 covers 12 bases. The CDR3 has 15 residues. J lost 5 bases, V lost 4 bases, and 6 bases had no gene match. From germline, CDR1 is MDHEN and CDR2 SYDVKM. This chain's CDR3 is CASSSPGQGANEQYF. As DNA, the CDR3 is TGTGCCAGCAGTTCGCCGGGACAGGGGGCGAACGAGCAGTACTTC.

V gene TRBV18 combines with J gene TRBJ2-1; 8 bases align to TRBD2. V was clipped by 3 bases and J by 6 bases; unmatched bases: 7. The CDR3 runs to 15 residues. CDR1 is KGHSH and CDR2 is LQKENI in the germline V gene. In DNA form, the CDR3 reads TGTGCCAGCTCACCTAACGGCGGGGGGTTCAATGAGCAGTTCTTC. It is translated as CASSPNGGGFNEQFF.

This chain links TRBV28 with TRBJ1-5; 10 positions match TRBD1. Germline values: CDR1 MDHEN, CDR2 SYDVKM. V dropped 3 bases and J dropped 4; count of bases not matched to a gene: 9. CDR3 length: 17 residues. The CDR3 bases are TGTGCCAGCAGTTTTATGGTGGGACAGGGGAAGAATCAGCCCCAGCATTTT. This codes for CASSFMVGQGKNQPQHF.

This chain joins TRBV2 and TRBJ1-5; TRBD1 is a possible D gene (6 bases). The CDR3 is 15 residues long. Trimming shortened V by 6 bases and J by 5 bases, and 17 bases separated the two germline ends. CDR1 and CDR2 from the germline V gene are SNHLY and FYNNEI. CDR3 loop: CASRANRDTYQPQHF. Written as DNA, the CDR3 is TGTGCCAGCAGAGCAAATCGGGACACTTATCAGCCCCAGCATTTT.

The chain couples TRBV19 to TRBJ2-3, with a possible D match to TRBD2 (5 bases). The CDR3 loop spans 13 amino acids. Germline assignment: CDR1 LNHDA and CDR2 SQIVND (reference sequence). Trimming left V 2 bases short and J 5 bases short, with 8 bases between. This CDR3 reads CASSILAGDTQYF. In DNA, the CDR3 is TGTGCCAGTAGTATACTAGCAGGAGATACGCAGTATTTT.

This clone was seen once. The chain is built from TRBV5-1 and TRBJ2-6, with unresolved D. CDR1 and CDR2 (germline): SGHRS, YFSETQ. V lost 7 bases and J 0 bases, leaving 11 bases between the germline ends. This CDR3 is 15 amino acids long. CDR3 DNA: TGCGCCAGCTCGAACCGCAGCTCTGGGGCCAACGTCCTGACTTTC. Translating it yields CASSNRSSGANVLTF.

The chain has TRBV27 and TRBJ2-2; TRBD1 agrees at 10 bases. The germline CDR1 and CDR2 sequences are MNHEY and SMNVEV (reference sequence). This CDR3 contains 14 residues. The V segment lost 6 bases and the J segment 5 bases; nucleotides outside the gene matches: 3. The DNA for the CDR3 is TGTGCCAGCAGGGGGACAGGGGTTACCGGGGAGCTGTTTTTT. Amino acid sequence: CASRGTGVTGELFF.

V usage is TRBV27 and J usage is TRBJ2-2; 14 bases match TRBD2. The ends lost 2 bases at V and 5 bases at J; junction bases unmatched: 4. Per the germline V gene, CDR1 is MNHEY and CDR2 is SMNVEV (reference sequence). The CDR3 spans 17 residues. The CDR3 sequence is CASSLIGLAGGTGELFF. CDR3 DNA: TGTGCCAGCAGTTTAATAGGACTAGCGGGAGGAACCGGGGAGCTGTTTTTT.

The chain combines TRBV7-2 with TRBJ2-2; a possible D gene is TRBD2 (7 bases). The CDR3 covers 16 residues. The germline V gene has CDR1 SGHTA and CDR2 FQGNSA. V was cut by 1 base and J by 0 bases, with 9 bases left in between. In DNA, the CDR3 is TGTGCCAGCAGCTTAGAGGGGGGGCCGAACACCGGGGAGCTGTTTTTT. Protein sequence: CASSLEGGPNTGELFF.

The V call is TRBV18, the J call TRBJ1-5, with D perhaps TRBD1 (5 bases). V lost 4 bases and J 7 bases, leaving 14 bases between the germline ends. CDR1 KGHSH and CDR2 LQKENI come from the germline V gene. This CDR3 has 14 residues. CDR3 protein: CASSQGTGGQPQHF. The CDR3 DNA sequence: TGTGCCAGCTCACAGGGGACGGGGGGACAGCCCCAGCATTTT.

The CDR3 loop is CASSLVAGLEAFF. The CDR3 nucleotides are TGTGCCAGCAGTTTAGTGGCAGGCCTTGAAGCTTTCTTT. V usage is TRBV27 and J usage is TRBJ1-1; the D is unclear. V lost 2 bases and J lost 7, with 11 bases in between. Looked up from germline, CDR1 is MNHEY and CDR2 is SMNVEV (reference sequence). The CDR3 sequence is 13 residues long.

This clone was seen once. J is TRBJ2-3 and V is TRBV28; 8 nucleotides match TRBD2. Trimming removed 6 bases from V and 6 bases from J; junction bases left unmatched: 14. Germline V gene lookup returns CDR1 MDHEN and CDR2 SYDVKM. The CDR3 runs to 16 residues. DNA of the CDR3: TGTGCCAGCAGCCCGCCCTGGCGGGGGGTAGAGGATACGCAGTATTTT. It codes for CASSPPWRGVEDTQYF.

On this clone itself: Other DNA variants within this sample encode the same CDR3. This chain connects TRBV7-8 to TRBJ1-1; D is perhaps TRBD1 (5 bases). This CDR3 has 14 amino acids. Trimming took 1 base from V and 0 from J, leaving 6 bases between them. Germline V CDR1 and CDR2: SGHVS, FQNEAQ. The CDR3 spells CASSLGQLNTEAFF. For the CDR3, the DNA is TGTGCCAGCAGCTTAGGACAGTTGAACACTGAAGCTTTCTTT.

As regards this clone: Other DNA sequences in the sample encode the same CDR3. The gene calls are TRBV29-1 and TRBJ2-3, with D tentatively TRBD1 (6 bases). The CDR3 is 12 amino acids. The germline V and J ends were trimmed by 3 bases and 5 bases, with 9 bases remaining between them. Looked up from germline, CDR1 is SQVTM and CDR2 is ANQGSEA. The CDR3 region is CSVEGAGDTQYF. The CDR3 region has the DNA TGCAGCGTTGAGGGGGCTGGAGATACGCAGTATTTT.

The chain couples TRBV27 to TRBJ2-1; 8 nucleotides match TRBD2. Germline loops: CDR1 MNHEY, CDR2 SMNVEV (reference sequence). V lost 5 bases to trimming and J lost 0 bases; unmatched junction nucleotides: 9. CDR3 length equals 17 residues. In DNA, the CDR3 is TGTGCCAGCAGTCCCCCCCCAGCGGGAGTCTCCTACAATGAGCAGTTCTTC. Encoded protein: CASSPPPAGVSYNEQFF.

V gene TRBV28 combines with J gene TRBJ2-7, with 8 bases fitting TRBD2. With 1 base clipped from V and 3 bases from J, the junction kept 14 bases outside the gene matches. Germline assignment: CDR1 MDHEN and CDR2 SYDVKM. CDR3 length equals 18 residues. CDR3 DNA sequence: TGTGCCAGCAGTTTATCTGGCGTCATGAGCGGGGGTGACTACGAGCAGTACTTC. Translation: CASSLSGVMSGGDYEQYF.

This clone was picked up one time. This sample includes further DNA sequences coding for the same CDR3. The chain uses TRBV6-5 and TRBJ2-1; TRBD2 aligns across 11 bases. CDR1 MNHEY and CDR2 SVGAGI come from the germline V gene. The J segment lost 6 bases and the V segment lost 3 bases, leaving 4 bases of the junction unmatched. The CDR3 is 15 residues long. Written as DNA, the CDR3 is TGTGCCAGCAGTTATAGCGGGGGGGCAGGCAATGAGCAGTTCTTC. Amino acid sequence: CASSYSGGAGNEQFF.

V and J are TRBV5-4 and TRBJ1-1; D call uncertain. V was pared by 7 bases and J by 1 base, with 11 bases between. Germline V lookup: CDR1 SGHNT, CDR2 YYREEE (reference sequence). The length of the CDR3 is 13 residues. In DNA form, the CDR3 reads TGTGCCAGCCATCTAAGACAGAACACTGAAGCTTTCTTT. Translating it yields CASHLRQNTEAFF.

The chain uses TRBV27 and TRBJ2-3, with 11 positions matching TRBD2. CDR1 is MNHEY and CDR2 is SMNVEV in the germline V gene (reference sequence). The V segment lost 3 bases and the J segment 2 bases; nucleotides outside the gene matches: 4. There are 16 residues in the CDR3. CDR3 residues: CASSLLAGGSTDTQYF. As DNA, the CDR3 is TGTGCCAGCAGTTTGCTAGCGGGAGGTTCCACAGATACGCAGTATTTT.

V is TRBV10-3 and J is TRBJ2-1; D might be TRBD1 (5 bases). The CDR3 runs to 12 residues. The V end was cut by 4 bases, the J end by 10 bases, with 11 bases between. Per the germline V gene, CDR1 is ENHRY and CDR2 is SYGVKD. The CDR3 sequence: CAISGQGLEQFF. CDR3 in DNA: TGTGCCATCAGTGGTCAGGGCCTAGAGCAGTTCTTC.